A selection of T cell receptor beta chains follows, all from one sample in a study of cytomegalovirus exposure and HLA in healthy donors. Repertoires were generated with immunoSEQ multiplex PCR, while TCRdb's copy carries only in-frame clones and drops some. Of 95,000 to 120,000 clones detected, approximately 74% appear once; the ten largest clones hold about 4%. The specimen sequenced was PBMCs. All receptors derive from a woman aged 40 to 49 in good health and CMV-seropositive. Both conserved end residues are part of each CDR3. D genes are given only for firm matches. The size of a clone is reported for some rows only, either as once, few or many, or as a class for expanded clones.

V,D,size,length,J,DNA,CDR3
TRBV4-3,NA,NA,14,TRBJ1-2,TGCGCCAGCAGCCACCAGGTGGAAAACTATGGCTACACCTTC,CASSHQVENYGYTF
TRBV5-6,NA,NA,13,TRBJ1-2,TGTGCCAGCAGCTTGGGGCAGAACTATGGCTACACCTTC,CASSLGQNYGYTF
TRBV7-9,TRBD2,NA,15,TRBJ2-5,TGTGCCAGCTCCAGGATAGCGGGTTATGAAGAGACCCAGTACTTC,CASSRIAGYEETQYF
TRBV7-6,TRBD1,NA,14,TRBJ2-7,TGTGCCAGCAGCTTAATGGGACAGGGGTACGAGCAGTACTTC,CASSLMGQGYEQYF
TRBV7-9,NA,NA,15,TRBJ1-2,TGTGCCAGCAGCTTGACCGGATCCTCCGGGTATGGCTACACCTTC,CASSLTGSSGYGYTF
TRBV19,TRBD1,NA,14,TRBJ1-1,TGTGCCAGTAGTGGGGACAGGCGGAACACTGAAGCTTTCTTT,CASSGDRRNTEAFF
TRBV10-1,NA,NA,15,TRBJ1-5,TGCGCCAGCACACCCCGGGGTGGGGGCAATCAGCCCCAGCATTTT,CASTPRGGGNQPQHF
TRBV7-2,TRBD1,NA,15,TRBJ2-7,TGTGCCAGCGGGGCCGGGACAGGGTTCTCCTACGAGCAGTACTTC,CASGAGTGFSYEQYF
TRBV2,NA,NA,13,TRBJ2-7,TGTGCCAGCAGTGTGGAGGGGTTTGACGAGCAGTACTTC,CASSVEGFDEQYF
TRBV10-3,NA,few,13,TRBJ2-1,TGTGCCAGCAGTTACTCAGGTGGCGATGAGCAGTTCTTC,CASSYSGGDEQFF
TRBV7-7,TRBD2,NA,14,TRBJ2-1,TGTGCTAGCAGCCCGACGGGACTACACAATGAGCAGTTCTTC,CASSPTGLHNEQFF
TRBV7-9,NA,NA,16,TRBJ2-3,TGTTCCAGCAGCCCACTAGTTAGGGCCCCGGCAGATACGCAGTATTTT,CSSSPLVRAPADTQYF
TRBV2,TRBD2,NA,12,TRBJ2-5,TGTGCCAGCCGGGGGGTTCAAGAGACCCAGTACTTC,CASRGVQETQYF
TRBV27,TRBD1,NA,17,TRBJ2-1,TGTGCCAGCAGTTTACAACCGCCAGGGGGCGCGATCAATGAGCAGTTCTTC,CASSLQPPGGAINEQFF
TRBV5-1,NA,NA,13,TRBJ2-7,TGCGCCAGCAGCGGGGGGGCTCTCCACGAGCAGTACTTC,CASSGGALHEQYF
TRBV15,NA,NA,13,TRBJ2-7,TGTGCCACCAGGAGGCTAGGGGCCGAGGAGCAGTACTTC,CATRRLGAEEQYF
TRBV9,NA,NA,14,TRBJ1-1,TGTGCCAGCAGCGTAGAGGGGCGCGGTACTGAAGCTTTCTTT,CASSVEGRGTEAFF
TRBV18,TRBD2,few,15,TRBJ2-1,TGTGCCAGCTCACCACAGGGGACTAGGAGTAATGAGCAGTTCTTC,CASSPQGTRSNEQFF